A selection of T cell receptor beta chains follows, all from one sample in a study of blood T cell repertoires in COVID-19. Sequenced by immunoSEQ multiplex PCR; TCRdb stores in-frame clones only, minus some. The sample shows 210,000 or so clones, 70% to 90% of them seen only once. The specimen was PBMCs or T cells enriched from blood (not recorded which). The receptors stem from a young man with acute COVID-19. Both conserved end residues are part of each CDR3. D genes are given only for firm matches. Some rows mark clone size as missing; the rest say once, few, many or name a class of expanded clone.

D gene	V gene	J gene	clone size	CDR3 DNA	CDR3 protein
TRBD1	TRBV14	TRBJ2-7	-	TGTGCCAGCAGCCCGCGGCCGGGACAGGGGCTCTACGAGCAGTACTTC	CASSPRPGQGLYEQYF
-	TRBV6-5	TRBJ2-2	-	TGTGCCAGCAGTCAACAGGGCCTCGCCGGGGAGCTGTTTTTT	CASSQQGLAGELFF
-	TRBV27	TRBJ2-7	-	TGTGCCAGCAGCGGGGGCTACGAGCAGTACTTC	CASSGGYEQYF
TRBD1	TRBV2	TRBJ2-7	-	TGTGCCACGAGGGGACAGCGGATAGCCTCCTACGAGCAGTACTTC	CATRGQRIASYEQYF
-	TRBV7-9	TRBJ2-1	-	TGTGCCAGCAGCTTAGCGACTGGTCCATACGAAAATGAGCAGTTCTTC	CASSLATGPYENEQFF
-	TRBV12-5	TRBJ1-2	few	TGTGCTAGTGCCCCAGGGACTTTCGTTGGCTACACCTTC	CASAPGTFVGYTF
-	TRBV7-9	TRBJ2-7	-	TGTGCCAGCAGTAAAGGGACTCCTGAGCAGTACTTC	CASSKGTPEQYF
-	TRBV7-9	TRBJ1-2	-	TGTGCCAGCAGCTATGCGGGAGGAAATGGCTACACCTTC	CASSYAGGNGYTF
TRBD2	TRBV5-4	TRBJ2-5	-	TGTGCCAGCAGCTTGCTAGCGGGGGGGCAAGAGACCCAGTACTTC	CASSLLAGGQETQYF
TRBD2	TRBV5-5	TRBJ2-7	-	TGTGCCAGCAGCTTGGCTGCGGGGGGGCGCGAGCAGTACTTC	CASSLAAGGREQYF
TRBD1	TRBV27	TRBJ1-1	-	TGTGCCAGCAGTAACGTTTTGGACAGGAAGGCTTTCTTT	CASSNVLDRKAFF
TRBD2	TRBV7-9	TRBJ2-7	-	TGTGCCAGCAGCTTAGGAGGAAGCGGGGCGAATTTCTACGAGCAGTACTTC	CASSLGGSGANFYEQYF
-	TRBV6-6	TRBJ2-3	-	TGTGCCAGCAGTTTTTCAGCGGCGGATACGCAGTATTTT	CASSFSAADTQYF
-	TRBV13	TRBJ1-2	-	TGTGCCAGCAGCTTAGTCCAGGGTGCGAGTGGCTACACCTTC	CASSLVQGASGYTF
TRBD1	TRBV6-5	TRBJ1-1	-	TGTGCCAGCAGGTCACAGGGGACACTTACAGCTTTCTTT	CASRSQGTLTAFF
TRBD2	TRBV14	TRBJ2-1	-	TGTGCCAGCAGGCGCGGGGGTATGAATGAGCAGTTCTTC	CASRRGGMNEQFF
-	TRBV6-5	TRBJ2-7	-	TGTGCCAGCTCTTTCGGGTACGAGCAGTACTTC	CASSFGYEQYF
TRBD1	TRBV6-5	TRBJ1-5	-	TGTGCCAGCAGTTTACGAGGGACAGACAATCAGCCCCAGCATTTT	CASSLRGTDNQPQHF
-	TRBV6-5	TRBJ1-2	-	TGTGCCAGCAAACCCCCGACAGGAAACTATGGCTACACCTTC	CASKPPTGNYGYTF
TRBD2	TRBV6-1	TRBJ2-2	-	TGTGCCAGCAGTGAAACTAGCGGGGCAGGCGGGGAGCTGTTTTTT	CASSETSGAGGELFF
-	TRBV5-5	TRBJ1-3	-	TGTGCCAGCAGCCCCTTGTTGGAGTGGTCTGGAAACACCATATATTTT	CASSPLLEWSGNTIYF
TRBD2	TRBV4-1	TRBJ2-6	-	TGCGCCAGCAGCCAAGATAGCGGGGGGTTCTCTGGGGCCAACGTCCTGACTTTC	CASSQDSGGFSGANVLTF
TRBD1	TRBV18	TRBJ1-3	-	TGTGCCAGCTCACCAATAGACAGGGACTCTGGAAACACCATATATTTT	CASSPIDRDSGNTIYF
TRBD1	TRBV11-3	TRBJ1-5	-	TGTGCCAGCAGCTTAGTGGGACAGAGCAATCAGCCCCAGCATTTT	CASSLVGQSNQPQHF
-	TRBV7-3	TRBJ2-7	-	TGTGCCAGCAGCCAAGGGGCAGGATACGAGCAGTACTTC	CASSQGAGYEQYF
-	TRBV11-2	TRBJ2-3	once	TGTGCCAGCAGCCGCGACTGGACAGATACGCAGTATTTT	CASSRDWTDTQYF
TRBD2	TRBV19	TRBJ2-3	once	TGTGCCAGTAGTATTCTAGCGGGGGCTATCACAGATACGCAGTATTTT	CASSILAGAITDTQYF
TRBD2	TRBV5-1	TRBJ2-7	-	TGCGCCAGCAGCTTGGACGGGGGGAGTTACGAGCAGTACTTC	CASSLDGGSYEQYF
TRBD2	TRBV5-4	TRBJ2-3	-	TGTGCCAGCAGCGAAAAAGCGGGGGGGAACTCAGATACGCAGTATTTT	CASSEKAGGNSDTQYF
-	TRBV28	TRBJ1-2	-	TGTGCCAGCAGGACCGATTACAGGGACGGTGGCTACACCTTC	CASRTDYRDGGYTF
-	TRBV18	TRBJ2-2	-	TGTGCCAGCTCACCGTCGGGGTTCGGCACCGGGGAGCTGTTTTTT	CASSPSGFGTGELFF
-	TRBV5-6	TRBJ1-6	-	TGTGCCAGCAGCTTAAGGCAGCGGGGGAATTCACCCCTCCACTTT	CASSLRQRGNSPLHF
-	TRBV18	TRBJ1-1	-	TGTGCCAGCTCACCAGAAGGACAGATGAACACTGAAGCTTTCTTT	CASSPEGQMNTEAFF
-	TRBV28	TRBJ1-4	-	TGTGCCAGCAGTTTCGGACAGTTTAATGAAAAACTGTTTTTT	CASSFGQFNEKLFF
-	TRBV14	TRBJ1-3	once	TGTGCCAGCAGCCAAGAAACGCGGGTCTCTGGAAACACCATATATTTT	CASSQETRVSGNTIYF
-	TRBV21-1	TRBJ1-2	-	TGTGCCAGCAGCAAAATCTGGTGGACTTATGGCTACACCTTC	CASSKIWWTYGYTF
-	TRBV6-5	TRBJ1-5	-	TGTGCCAGCAGAAGACAGAGTTTTAGCAATCAGCCCCAGCATTTT	CASRRQSFSNQPQHF
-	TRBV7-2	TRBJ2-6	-	TGTGCCAGCAGCTTAGATGGCACAGGGGCCAACGTCCTGACTTTC	CASSLDGTGANVLTF
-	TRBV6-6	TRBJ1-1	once	TGTGCCAGCATCGACCGGACAAAGCTCACTGAAGCTTTCTTT	CASIDRTKLTEAFF
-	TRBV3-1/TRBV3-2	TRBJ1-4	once	TGTGCCAGCAGCCTAAGGACGGGGAATGAAAAACTGTTTTTT	CASSLRTGNEKLFF
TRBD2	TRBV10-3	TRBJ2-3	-	TGTGCCGCCCGGACTAGCGGGGGCAACACAGATACGCAGTATTTT	CAARTSGGNTDTQYF
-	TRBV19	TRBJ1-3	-	TGTGCCAGTAGTATCGGTGATATCTCTGGAAACACCATATATTTT	CASSIGDISGNTIYF
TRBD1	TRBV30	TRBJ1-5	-	TGTGCCTGGAGTCCCGGGACAGGGAACGATCAGCCCCAGCATTTT	CAWSPGTGNDQPQHF
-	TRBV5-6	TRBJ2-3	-	TGTGCCAGCAGCCTGCCTCACGGTGATACGCAGTATTTT	CASSLPHGDTQYF
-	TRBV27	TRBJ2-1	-	TGTGCCAGCAGTTTATCGGGCTACACCGTAAATGAGCAGTTCTTC	CASSLSGYTVNEQFF
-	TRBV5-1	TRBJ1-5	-	TGCGCCAGCAGCTTGGAGGGAGGGTCGGATAGCAATCAGCCCCAGCATTTT	CASSLEGGSDSNQPQHF
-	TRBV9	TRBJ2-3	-	TGTGCCAGCAGCGGGAACCACCTAACACGGGACGCGGGGAAAGATACGCAGTATTTT	CASSGNHLTRDAGKDTQYF
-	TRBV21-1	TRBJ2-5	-	TGTGCCAGCAGCAAAGATGAAAGGGGGAGCCAAGAGACCCAGTACTTC	CASSKDERGSQETQYF
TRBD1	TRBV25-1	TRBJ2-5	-	TGTGCCAGCAGTGTCCGCAGGGGGCAAGAGACCCAGTACTTC	CASSVRRGQETQYF
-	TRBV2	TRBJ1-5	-	TGTGCGACTCTCGAGCAGGGAAGTTATAGCAATCAGCCCCAGCATTTT	CATLEQGSYSNQPQHF
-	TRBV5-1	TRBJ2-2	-	TGCGCCAGCAGCTTGGCCAGGGCCGACGGGGAGCTGTTTTTT	CASSLARADGELFF
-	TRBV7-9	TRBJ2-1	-	TGTGCCAGCAGCTTTAGTAATGGCAATGAGCAGTTCTTC	CASSFSNGNEQFF
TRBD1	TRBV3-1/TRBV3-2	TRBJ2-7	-	TGTGCCAGCAGCCGGACAGGGGGGGAGCAGTACTTC	CASSRTGGEQYF